Listed here are 3 T cell receptor beta chains from one sample, sequenced in a study of T cells in localized non-small cell lung cancer. Here immunoSEQ multiplex PCR was the method, and the copy in TCRdb shows in-frame clones only, minus some. The sample includes around 30,000 clones, 90% to 95% of them seen just once. Source: peripheral blood, taken before any cancer treatment. The origin of the receptors is a woman aged 40 to 75 with stage I lung adenocarcinoma.

V usage is TRBV11-2 and J usage is TRBJ1-1, with 8 bases matching TRBD1. The CDR3 has 13 residues. The germline CDR1 and CDR2 sequences are SGHAT and FQNNGV. Trimming at V came to 4 bases and at J to 5 bases, leaving 3 bases not matched to a gene. DNA for the CDR3: TGTGCCAGCAGCTGGACAGGGAGAACTGAAGCTTTCTTT. The encoded protein is CASSWTGRTEAFF. Looking up the rest from reference TRBV11-2 and TRBJ1-1 gives the full variable domain: EAGVAQSPRYKIIEKRQSVAFWCNPISGHATLYWYQQILGQGPKLLIQFQNNGVVDDSQLPKDRFSAERLKGVDSTLKIQPAKLEDSAVYLCASSWTGRTEAFFGQGTRLTVV.

V usage is TRBV7-2 and J usage is TRBJ1-5; possibly TRBD1 for D (5 bases). The CDR3 is made up of 15 amino acids. Trimming stripped 1 base from V and 7 bases from J, with 14 bases between. Germline CDR1 is SGHTA and CDR2 is FQGNSA. The CDR3 sequence is CASSLGPNGGQPQHF. CDR3 bases: TGTGCCAGCAGCTTAGGACCTAATGGGGGACAGCCCCAGCATTTT.

The V gene is TRBV5-6, the J gene TRBJ2-3; 9 bases align to TRBD2. The CDR3 consists of 15 residues. CDR1 is SGHDT and CDR2 is YYEEEE in the germline V gene. The V and J ends lost 3 bases and 5 bases, in that order; junction bases with no gene match: 7. CDR3 amino acids: CASSSGTSSLDTQYF. The CDR3 DNA is TGTGCCAGCAGCTCCGGGACTAGCTCATTAGATACGCAGTATTTT.